These 7 T cell receptor beta chains came from one sample sequenced in a study of blood T cells in healthy people across ages. The authors ran a second PCR of about 6 to 11 cycles using a sample-barcoded 5' primer and a J-beta primer mix. One entry per CDR3 protein results from TCRdb running MiXCR on the 5' RACE reads. The sample yields hundreds of thousands of distinct CDR3 sequences, 45% to 50% seen once. Sequenced input: blood. The receptors stem from a woman aged 55-75 years in good health.

This clonotype has a handful of counts. V gene TRBV12-3 or TRBV12-4 combines with J gene TRBJ2-5, with 11 bases matching TRBD2. V shed 5 bases and J 5 bases; nucleotides not matched to a gene: 7. The CDR3 has 15 amino acids. The CDR3 protein is CASSPTSGRGETQYF. CDR3 bases: TGTGCCAGCAGTCCTACTAGCGGGAGAGGGGAGACCCAGTACTTC.

J is TRBJ2-1 and V is TRBV21-1; the DNA was not used to check the table's D call, TRBD2. TRBV21-1 is annotated as a pseudogene. This CDR3 has 16 residues. Written as DNA, the CDR3 is TGTGCCAGCAGCACCGGAGGAGACCCAACCTACAATGAGCAGTTCTTC. This sequence encodes CASSTGGDPTYNEQFF.

V gene TRBV28 combines with J gene TRBJ2-3, with 7 bases lining up with TRBD2. The CDR3 has 17 amino acids. V was pared by 6 bases and J by 2 bases, with 14 bases of the junction left unmatched. Germline V gives CDR1 MDHEN, CDR2 SYDVKM. The CDR3 region is CASSPTQLAQITDTQYF. The DNA for the CDR3 is TGTGCCAGCAGCCCAACTCAACTAGCGCAGATCACAGATACGCAGTATTTT. Variable domain in full (rest from reference TRBV28 and TRBJ2-3): DVKVTQSSRYLVKRTGEKVFLECVQDMDHENMFWYRQDPGLGLRLIYFSYDVKMKEKGDIPEGYSVSREKKERFSLILESASTNQTSMYLCASSPTQLAQITDTQYFGPGTRLTVL.

As regards this clonotype: The junction shows a germline mismatch at one end, possibly a read error. The gene calls are TRBV28 and TRBJ1-4; D possibly corresponds to TRBD1 (5 bases). The germline gives CDR1 MDHEN, CDR2 SYDVKM. The CDR3 totals 18 residues. CDR3 region: CASSLDWRGRSTSEKLFF. The CDR3 DNA reads TGTGCCAGCAGTTTAGATTGGCGGGGGAGGTCAACTAGTGAAAAACTGTTTTTT. Full variable domain (missing parts from reference TRBV28 and TRBJ1-4): DVKVTQSSRYLVKRTGEKVFLECVQDMDHENMFWYRQDPGLGLRLIYFSYDVKMKEKGDIPEGYSVSREKKERFSLILESASTNQTSMYLCASSLDWRGRSTSEKLFFGSGTQLSVL.

CDR3 nucleotides: TGTGCCAGCAGCCCACGGCCATGGTACGAGCAGTACTTC. Its translation: CASSPRPWYEQYF. The chain links TRBV7-2 to TRBJ2-4; D remains unclear. Judging by the DNA end, TRBJ2-7 fits better; the J call may be wrong. This CDR3 comprises 13 residues. Germline V gives CDR1 SGHTA, CDR2 FQGNSA.

The rearrangement uses TRBV20-1 and TRBJ2-5, with D unclear. The germline CDR1 and CDR2 sequences are DFQATT and SNEGSKA (reference sequence). Between the trimmed V and J ends, which lost 0 bases and 0 bases, there was a span of 17 bases. The CDR3 length is 17 residues. The CDR3 nucleotides read TGCAGTGCTAGAGATGGAGTAGTACGGTCGTACCAAGAGACCCAGTACTTC. This translates into CSARDGVVRSYQETQYF.

J is TRBJ2-4 and V is TRBV2; possibly TRBD1 or TRBD2 for D (6 bases each). The CDR3 length is 15 residues. V was shortened by 6 bases and J by 4 bases, with 16 bases between the two germline ends. Germline assignment: CDR1 SNHLY and CDR2 FYNNEI. CDR3 nucleotides: TGTGCCAGCAGAGGTCCGGGGGCAACTAAAAACATTCAGTACTTC. It is translated as CASRGPGATKNIQYF.